Included here is one T cell receptor beta chain sequence, with context. The data were taken from a study of PD-1 blockade in classical Hodgkin lymphoma. Per germline, CDR1 SEHNR and CDR2 FQNEAQ (reference sequence). V was trimmed by 4 bases and J by 5 bases, leaving 5 bases between them. This CDR3 is 12 amino acids long. Time point given: cycle 4 day 1 (C4D1), after around six weeks of nivolumab. All the patients suffered relapse after autologous stem cell transplantation, and brentuximab vedotin exposure differed. Sequencing was performed with immunoSEQ multiplex PCR; in TCRdb, only in-frame clones are kept and a portion is missing. This sample has around 23,000 clones, with approximately 79% found just once.

The V gene is TRBV7-9, the J gene TRBJ2-2; D unresolved. The receptor's source is a human donor with classical Hodgkin lymphoma. Sample: peripheral blood mononuclear cells (PBMCs), taken before the fourth cycle of nivolumab. This CDR3 reads CASSSRTGELFF. Here the CDR3 DNA reads TGTGCCAGCAGCTCTCGTACCGGGGAGCTGTTTTTT.